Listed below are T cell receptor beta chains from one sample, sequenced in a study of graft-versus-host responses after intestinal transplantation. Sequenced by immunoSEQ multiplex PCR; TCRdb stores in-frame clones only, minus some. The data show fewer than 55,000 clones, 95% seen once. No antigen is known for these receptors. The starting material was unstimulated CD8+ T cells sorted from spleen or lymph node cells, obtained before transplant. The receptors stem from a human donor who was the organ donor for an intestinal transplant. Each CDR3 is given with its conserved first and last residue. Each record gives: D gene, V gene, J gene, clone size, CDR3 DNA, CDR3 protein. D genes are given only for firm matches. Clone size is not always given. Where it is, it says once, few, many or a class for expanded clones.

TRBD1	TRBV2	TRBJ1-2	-	TGTGCCAGCAGTGAAGTCGCGGCAGGGGGAATCTATGGCTACACCTTC	CASSEVAAGGIYGYTF
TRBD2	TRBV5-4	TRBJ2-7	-	TGTGCCAGCAGCTGGGGACTAGCGGGGGGGCTCTCCCACGAGCAGTACTTC	CASSWGLAGGLSHEQYF
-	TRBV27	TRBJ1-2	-	TGTGCCAGCAGTGCACTCGGGTTCTATGGCTACACCTTC	CASSALGFYGYTF
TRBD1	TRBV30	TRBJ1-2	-	TGTGCCTCCTACCGGGAGGGACAGCGCTATGGCTACACCTTC	CASYREGQRYGYTF
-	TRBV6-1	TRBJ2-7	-	TGTGCCAGCAGACAGGGTACCTACGAGCAGTACTTC	CASRQGTYEQYF
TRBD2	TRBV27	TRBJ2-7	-	TGTGCCAGCAGAGTACTAGCGGGGGCGGGGGAGCAGTACTTC	CASRVLAGAGEQYF
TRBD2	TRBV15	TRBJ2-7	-	TGTGCCACCAGCCCGCGGGGGACGTCGGACGAGCAGTACTTC	CATSPRGTSDEQYF
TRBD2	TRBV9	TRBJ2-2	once	TGTGCCAGCAGCGTATCGGGGGGGGCTGGTGTTTCCCCCGGGGAGCTGTTTTTT	CASSVSGGAGVSPGELFF
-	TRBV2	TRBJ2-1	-	TGTGCCAGCAGTGAAAATGAGCAGTTCTTC	CASSENEQFF
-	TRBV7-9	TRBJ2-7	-	TGTGCCAGCAGCTTATCCGGTGGGGGACCAGGGGGGTACGAGCAGTACTTC	CASSLSGGGPGGYEQYF
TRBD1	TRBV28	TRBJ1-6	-	TGTGCCAGCAGCCCATGGGGACAGGATGGGTCACCCCTCCACTTT	CASSPWGQDGSPLHF
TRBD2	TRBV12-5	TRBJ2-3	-	TGTGCTAGTGGTTTGGTCGTAGCGGGGGGGCCTACGGATACGCAGTATTTT	CASGLVVAGGPTDTQYF
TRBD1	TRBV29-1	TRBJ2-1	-	TGCAGCGTTGAGTACCGGGACAGGGGGCCGAATGAGCAGTTCTTC	CSVEYRDRGPNEQFF
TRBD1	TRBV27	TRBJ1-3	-	TGTGCCAGCAGTTTCCGGGGACAGGGAAACACCATATATTTT	CASSFRGQGNTIYF
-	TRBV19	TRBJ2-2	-	TGTGCCAGTAGTATAGAATCCCGGGAGCTGTTTTTT	CASSIESRELFF
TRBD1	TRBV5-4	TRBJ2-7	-	TGTGCCAGCAGCGATTGGGACAGCTCCTACGAGCAGTACTTC	CASSDWDSSYEQYF
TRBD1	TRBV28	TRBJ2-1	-	TGTGCCAGCAGCATTCGACAGGGCGGCTACAATGAGCAGTTCTTC	CASSIRQGGYNEQFF
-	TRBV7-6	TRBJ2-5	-	TGTGCCAGCAGCTTAGATTTCGAGGAGGGGGAGCAGTACTTC	CASSLDFEEGEQYF
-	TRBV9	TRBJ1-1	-	TGTGCCAGCAGCGTGGGGACAAGGCCTGAAGCTTTCTTT	CASSVGTRPEAFF
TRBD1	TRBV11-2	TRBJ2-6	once	TGTGCCAGCAGCCCCGGGACAGGACTCTCTGGGGCCAACGTCCTGACTTTC	CASSPGTGLSGANVLTF
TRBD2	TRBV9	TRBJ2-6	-	TGTGCCAGCAGCCTCATGGGGCGGGGGGTCTCTGGGGCCAACGTCCTGACTTTC	CASSLMGRGVSGANVLTF
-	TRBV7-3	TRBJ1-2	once	TGTGCCAGCAGCTTAAAGCCACAGGGAAATGGCTACACCTTC	CASSLKPQGNGYTF
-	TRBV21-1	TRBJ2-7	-	TGTGCCAGCAGTAGCCCTAATTTAGGTTACCACTACGAGCAGTACTTC	CASSSPNLGYHYEQYF
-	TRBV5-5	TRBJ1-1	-	TGTGCCAGCAGCTTGGAGGGTGGGAACACTGAAGCTTTCTTT	CASSLEGGNTEAFF
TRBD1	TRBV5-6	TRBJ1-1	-	TGTGCCAGCAGCTTGCAGGGGGGCACTGAAGCTTTCTTT	CASSLQGGTEAFF
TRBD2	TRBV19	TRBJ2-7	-	TGTGCCAGTAGTGATAGCGGGGCCTCCTACGAGCAGTACTTC	CASSDSGASYEQYF
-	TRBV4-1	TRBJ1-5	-	TGCGCCAGCAGCCAAGACCGGGGACCCCGGCAGCCCCAGCATTTT	CASSQDRGPRQPQHF
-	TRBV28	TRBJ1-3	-	TGTGCCAGCAGTTTATGGGGATTCTCTGGAAACACCATATATTTT	CASSLWGFSGNTIYF
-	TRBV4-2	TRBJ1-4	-	TGTGCCAGCAGCCAAGACGGGGCAGGGGACGAAAAACTGTTTTTT	CASSQDGAGDEKLFF
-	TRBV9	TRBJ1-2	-	TGTGCCAGCAGCGCCACGACCCATACCGCGACTAACTATGGCTACACCTTC	CASSATTHTATNYGYTF
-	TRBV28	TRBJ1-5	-	TGTGCCAGCAGTTTGCTCGGGGATGTGGATGAAGGCAATCAGCCCCAGCATTTT	CASSLLGDVDEGNQPQHF
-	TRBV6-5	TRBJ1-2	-	TGTGCCAGCTCGCCGACCCCAGGTTTCTATGGCTACACCTTC	CASSPTPGFYGYTF
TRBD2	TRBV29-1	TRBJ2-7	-	TGCAGCGTTGAAGGTTCCTCCGGGACTAGCGACTACGAGCAGTACTTC	CSVEGSSGTSDYEQYF
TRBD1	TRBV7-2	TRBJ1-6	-	TGTGCCAGCAGCTTAATTGAGGACAGGGGTAGCTCACCCCTCCACTTT	CASSLIEDRGSSPLHF
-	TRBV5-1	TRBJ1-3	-	TGCGCCAGCAGGGAAGACGGCTTCTCTGGAAACACCATATATTTT	CASREDGFSGNTIYF